A selection of T cell receptor beta chains follows, all from one sample in a study of blood T cell repertoires in COVID-19. The data were produced by immunoSEQ multiplex PCR, yet TCRdb's version contains in-frame clones alone and is incomplete. The sample lists a few hundred thousand clones; 87% were seen once. Sequencing was carried out using peripheral blood. The receptor set was obtained from a man younger than 35 with active or convalescent COVID-19. The CDR3 runs from the conserved cysteine through the conserved F or W. Fields, in order: J gene, V gene, D gene, clone size, CDR3 DNA, CDR3 protein. D genes are given only for firm matches. Clone size is stated in some rows and not others, as once, few, many or a class when expanded.

>TRBJ1-4|TRBV5-1|TRBD1|NA
TGCGCCAGCAGCACTGGACAGGGAATAACTAATGAAAAACTGTTTTTT
CASSTGQGITNEKLFF
>TRBJ1-5|TRBV19|NA|NA
TGTGCCAGTAGCCAGGGGACCCAGCATTTT
CASSQGTQHF
>TRBJ2-5|TRBV5-1|NA|NA
TGCGCCAGCAGCTTGGCCCTAGAGACCCAGTACTTC
CASSLALETQYF
>TRBJ2-7|TRBV7-8|TRBD1|NA
TGTGCCAGCAGCTTCAGAGGGGACAGGGGCGTATACGAGCAGTACTTC
CASSFRGDRGVYEQYF
>TRBJ2-3|TRBV6-2/TRBV6-3|TRBD1|NA
TGTGCCAGCAGTCATCCGACAGGGGGCTGGTCGGATACGCAGTATTTT
CASSHPTGGWSDTQYF
>TRBJ1-6|TRBV19|TRBD1|NA
TGTGCCAGTAGTGAGGACAGGGGAAGGTCACCCCTCCACTTT
CASSEDRGRSPLHF
>TRBJ1-1|TRBV2|TRBD1|NA
TGTGCCAGCAGTGCACAGGGGGAGTTGAGCACTGAAGCTTTCTTT
CASSAQGELSTEAFF
>TRBJ1-5|TRBV24-1|NA|NA
TGTGCCACCAGTGATTTGCTACGCTCGGGATCGCCAAATCAGCCCCAGCATTTT
CATSDLLRSGSPNQPQHF
>TRBJ2-5|TRBV11-2|TRBD1|NA
TGTGCCAGCAGCTCGAGGACAGGGGGAGAGACCCAGTACTTC
CASSSRTGGETQYF
>TRBJ1-1|TRBV5-5|NA|NA
TGTGCCAGCAGCATTCAGGGGTTTACTGAAGCTTTCTTT
CASSIQGFTEAFF
>TRBJ2-3|TRBV5-8|NA|NA
TGTGCCAGCAGCTTGCGGGCCCCCGGGGCAGATACGCAGTATTTT
CASSLRAPGADTQYF
>TRBJ2-3|TRBV5-1|NA|NA
TGCGCCAGCAGCTCAAACAGCCTCAGCACAGATACGCAGTATTTT
CASSSNSLSTDTQYF
>TRBJ2-1|TRBV25-1|TRBD2|NA
TGTGCCAGCGCTACTAGCGGGGGCGTCGATGAGCAGTTCTTC
CASATSGGVDEQFF
>TRBJ1-1|TRBV11-2|TRBD1|NA
TGTGCCAGCAGCTTAGGCAAGAGGGGGCCCACTGAAGCTTTCTTT
CASSLGKRGPTEAFF
>TRBJ1-2|TRBV5-1|NA|NA
TGCGCCAGCAGCACATCGGGACTCGAGAACTATGGCTACACCTTC
CASSTSGLENYGYTF
>TRBJ2-1|TRBV7-3|TRBD2|once
TGTGCCAGCAGCTTACTAGCGGCAAACAATGAGCAGTTCTTC
CASSLLAANNEQFF
>TRBJ1-6|TRBV7-8|NA|NA
TGTGCCAGCAGCTTAGTGCAGAATAATTCACCCCTCCACTTT
CASSLVQNNSPLHF